This T cell receptor (beta chain) was recovered during a study of OX40 agonist ivuxolimab in advanced cancers. Study overall: An agonistic anti-OX40 (CD134) antibody, ivuxolimab, was used to treat the patients.

On this clone itself: Antigen unknown.

V gave up 5 bases and J gave up 1 base, with 14 bases separating them. The CDR3 length is 15 residues. The V gene's germline CDR1 is SGHRS and CDR2 YFSETQ. On cycle 4 day 1 and cycle 7 day 1, as well as at baseline, blood was sampled. Assay used: immunoSEQ multiplex PCR; TCRdb lists only in-frame clones, some missing. The sample holds 80,000 to 100,000 clones; about 85% are singletons and the top ten take over 0.65%. The study's findings and limits: With doses of 0.1 to 3.0 mg/kg, CD4+ and CD8+ blood T cells had undergone clonal expansion by week 6. Among the lowest peripheral clonal expansion occurred in 0.1-3.0 mg/kg partial responders.

The chain joins TRBV5-1 to TRBJ2-3, with D perhaps assigned TRBD1 or TRBD2 (5 bases each). This receptor was taken from an adult with an advanced solid tumor such as melanoma, head and neck, liver or kidney cancer. The source material was CD4+ or CD8+ T cells sorted from blood, sampled in a trial of the OX40 agonist ivuxolimab. CDR3 amino acids: CASRSGGYRTDTQYF. The CDR3 coding sequence is TGCGCCAGCAGGTCTGGGGGTTATCGCACAGATACGCAGTATTTT.